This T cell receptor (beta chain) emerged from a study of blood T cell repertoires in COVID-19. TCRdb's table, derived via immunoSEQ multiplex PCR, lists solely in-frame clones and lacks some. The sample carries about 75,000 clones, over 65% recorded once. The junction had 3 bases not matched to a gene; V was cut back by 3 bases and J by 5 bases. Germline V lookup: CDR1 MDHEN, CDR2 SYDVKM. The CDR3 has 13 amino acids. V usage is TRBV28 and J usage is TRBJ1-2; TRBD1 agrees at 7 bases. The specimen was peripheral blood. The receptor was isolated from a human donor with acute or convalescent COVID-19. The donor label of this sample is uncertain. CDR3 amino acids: CASSFDRVYGYTF. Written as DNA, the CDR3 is TGTGCCAGCAGTTTTGACAGGGTTTATGGCTACACCTTC.